This T cell receptor (beta chain) stems from a study of T cells in Graves' hyperthyroidism and ophthalmopathy. V shed 6 bases and J shed 2 bases, with 14 bases lying between them. This CDR3 is 14 amino acids long. Germline-derived CDR1 and CDR2 are MNHNS and SASEGT. Study-wide results and limits: Researchers found most expanded thyroid clonotypes above 0.001 in blood as well.

In this sample, this clonotype turned up a few times. What it recognizes is unknown. Exclusions: uncontrolled infection, other autoimmune disease, pregnancy, lactation. Diagnostic decisions used clinical symptoms, serum thyroxine and TRAb, thyroid ultrasound and orbital computed tomography. The PBMCs studied were ones that came from about 10 ml fresh peripheral blood. RNA transcripts provided the source from which TCR beta CDR3 regions were amplified. The HTBI primer set drove a first-round RT-PCR of the TCR CDR3. TCRdb redid the calling of the multiplex PCR reads with MiXCR, one entry per CDR3 protein. The table lists 640,000 or so distinct CDR3 sequences, 14% to 15% of them singletons.

The V and J genes are TRBV6-1 and TRBJ2-7; D gene unclear. What was sequenced was blood. This sequence was found in a woman between 40 and 55 years old with Graves' ophthalmopathy. The CDR3 loop is CASRVGPAPYEQYF. CDR3 bases: TGTGCCAGCAGGGTCGGGCCCGCCCCCTACGAGCAGTACTTC.